The T cell receptor (beta chain) under discussion was sequenced for a study of shared clonotypes between healthy human individuals. Positively selected for CCR7, the CD45RO-negative cells used as naive CD8 cells excluded terminally differentiated effector memory CD45RA+ cells. Caucasian adults living in Nashville, Tennessee, provided all samples. V lost 1 base, J lost 9 bases, and 13 bases lay in between. CDR1 and CDR2 (germline): SEHNR, FQNEAQ (reference sequence). The CDR3 consists of 14 residues. Findings and limits, study-wide: Estimated richness was generally greater in naive than memory subsets. In four donors, around 5% of naive CD4 clonotypes appeared in common.

Turning to this clone: Its antigen is not identified.

Several immunoSEQ plates held equal portions of the genomic DNA taken from each subset. Assay: immunoSEQ multiplex PCR; the TCRdb copy retains only in-frame clones and omits some. The repertoire holds approximately 1.9 million clones, around 93% seen once, with more than 1.5% in the top ten. Sequencing was carried out using naive CD8+ T cells from PBMCs. The chain is built from TRBV7-9 and TRBJ2-4; D not certain. This sequence was found in a man between 18 and 29 years old in good health. Some clones in this sample may be carry-over from other donors' samples. The DNA of the CDR3 is TGTGCCAGCAGCTTAGTCCGAGGATCGGGCATTCAGTACTTC. This encodes CASSLVRGSGIQYF.